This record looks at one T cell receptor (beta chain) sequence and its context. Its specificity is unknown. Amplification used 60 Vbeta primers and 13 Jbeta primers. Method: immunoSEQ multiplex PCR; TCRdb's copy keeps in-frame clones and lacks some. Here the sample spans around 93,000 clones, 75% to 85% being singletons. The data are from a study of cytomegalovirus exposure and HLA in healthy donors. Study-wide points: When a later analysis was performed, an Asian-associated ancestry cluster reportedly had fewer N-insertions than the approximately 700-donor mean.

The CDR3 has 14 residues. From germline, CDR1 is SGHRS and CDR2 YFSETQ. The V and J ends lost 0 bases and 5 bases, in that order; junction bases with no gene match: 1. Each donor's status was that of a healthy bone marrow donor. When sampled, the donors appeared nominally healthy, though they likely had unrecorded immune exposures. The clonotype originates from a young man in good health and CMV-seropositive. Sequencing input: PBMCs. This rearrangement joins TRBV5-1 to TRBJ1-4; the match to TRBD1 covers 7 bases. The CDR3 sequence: CASSLEQGNEKLFF. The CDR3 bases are TGCGCCAGCAGCTTGGAACAGGGGAATGAAAAACTGTTTTTT.